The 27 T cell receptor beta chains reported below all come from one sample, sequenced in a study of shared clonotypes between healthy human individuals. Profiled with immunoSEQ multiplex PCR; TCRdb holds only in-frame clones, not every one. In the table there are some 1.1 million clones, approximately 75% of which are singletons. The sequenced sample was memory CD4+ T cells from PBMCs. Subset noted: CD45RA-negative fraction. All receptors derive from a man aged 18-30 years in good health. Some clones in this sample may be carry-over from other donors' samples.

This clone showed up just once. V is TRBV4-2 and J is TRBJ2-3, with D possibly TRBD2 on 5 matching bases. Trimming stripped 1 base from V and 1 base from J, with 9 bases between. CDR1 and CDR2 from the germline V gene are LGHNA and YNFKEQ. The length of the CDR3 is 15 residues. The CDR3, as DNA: TGTGCCAGCAGCCAAGTTGGTAGCGGCACAGATACGCAGTATTTT. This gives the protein CASSQVGSGTDTQYF.

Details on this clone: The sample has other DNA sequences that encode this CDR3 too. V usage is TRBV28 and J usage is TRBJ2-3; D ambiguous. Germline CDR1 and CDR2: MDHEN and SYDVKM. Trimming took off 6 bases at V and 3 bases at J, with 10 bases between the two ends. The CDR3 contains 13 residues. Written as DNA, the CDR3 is TGTGCCAGCAGCCCTTTAGGGACAGATACGCAGTATTTT. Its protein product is CASSPLGTDTQYF.

CDR3 sequence (DNA): TGTGCCAGCAGCCCCGGGACAGGGTTTGCAGATACGCAGTATTTT. Protein product: CASSPGTGFADTQYF. The rearrangement uses TRBV7-9 and TRBJ2-3; 9 positions agree with TRBD1. Germline values: CDR1 SEHNR, CDR2 FQNEAQ (reference sequence). The V and J ends lost 5 bases and 4 bases, in that order; junction bases with no gene match: 7. The CDR3 covers 15 residues.

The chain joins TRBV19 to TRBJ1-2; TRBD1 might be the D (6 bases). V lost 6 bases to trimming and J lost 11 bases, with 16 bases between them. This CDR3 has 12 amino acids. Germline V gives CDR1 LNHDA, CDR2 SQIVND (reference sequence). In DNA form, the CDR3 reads TGTGCCAGTAGCTTCAACGCGGGACAATACACCTTC. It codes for CASSFNAGQYTF.

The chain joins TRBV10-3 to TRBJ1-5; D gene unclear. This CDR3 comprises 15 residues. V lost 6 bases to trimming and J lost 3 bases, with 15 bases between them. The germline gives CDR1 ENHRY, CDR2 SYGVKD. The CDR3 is CAIRPGSGNNQPQHF. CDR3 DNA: TGTGCCATCAGGCCCGGCTCGGGAAACAATCAGCCCCAGCATTTT.

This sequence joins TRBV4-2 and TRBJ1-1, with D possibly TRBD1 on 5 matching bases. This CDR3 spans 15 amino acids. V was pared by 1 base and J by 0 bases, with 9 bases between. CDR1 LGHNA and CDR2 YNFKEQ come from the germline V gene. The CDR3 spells CASSQVPGLNTEAFF. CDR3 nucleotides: TGTGCCAGCAGCCAAGTCCCAGGGCTGAACACTGAAGCTTTCTTT.

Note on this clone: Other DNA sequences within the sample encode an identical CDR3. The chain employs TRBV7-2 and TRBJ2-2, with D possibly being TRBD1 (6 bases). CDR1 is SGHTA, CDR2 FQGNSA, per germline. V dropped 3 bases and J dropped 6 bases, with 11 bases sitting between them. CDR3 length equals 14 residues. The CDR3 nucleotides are TGTGCCAGCAGCTTGACAGGTGGGGCCGGGGAGCTGTTTTTT. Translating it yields CASSLTGGAGELFF.

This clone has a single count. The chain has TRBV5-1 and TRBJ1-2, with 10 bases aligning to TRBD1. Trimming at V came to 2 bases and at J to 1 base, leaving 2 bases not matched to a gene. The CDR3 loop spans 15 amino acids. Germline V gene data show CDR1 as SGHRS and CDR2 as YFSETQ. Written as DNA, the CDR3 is TGCGCCAGCAGCTTCGGGACAGGGGTTAACTATGGCTACACCTTC. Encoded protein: CASSFGTGVNYGYTF.

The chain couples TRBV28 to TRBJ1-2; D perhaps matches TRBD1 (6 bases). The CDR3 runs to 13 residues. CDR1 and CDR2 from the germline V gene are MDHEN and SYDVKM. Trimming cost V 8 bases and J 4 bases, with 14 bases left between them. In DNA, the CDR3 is TGTGCCAGCCGAACAGGGCTGGGCTATGGCTACACCTTC. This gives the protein CASRTGLGYGYTF.

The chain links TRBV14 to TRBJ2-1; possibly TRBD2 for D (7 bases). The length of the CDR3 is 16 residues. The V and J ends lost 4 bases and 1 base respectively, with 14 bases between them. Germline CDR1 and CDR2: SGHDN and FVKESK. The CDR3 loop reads CASSPDRGGSYNEQFF. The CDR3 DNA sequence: TGTGCCAGCAGCCCGGATAGGGGGGGATCCTACAATGAGCAGTTCTTC. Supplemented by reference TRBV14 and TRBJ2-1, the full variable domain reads EAGVTQFPSHSVIEKGQTVTLRCDPISGHDNLYWYRRVMGKEIKFLLHFVKESKQDESGMPNNRFLAERTGGTYSTLKVQPAELEDSGVYFCASSPDRGGSYNEQFFGPGTRLTVL.

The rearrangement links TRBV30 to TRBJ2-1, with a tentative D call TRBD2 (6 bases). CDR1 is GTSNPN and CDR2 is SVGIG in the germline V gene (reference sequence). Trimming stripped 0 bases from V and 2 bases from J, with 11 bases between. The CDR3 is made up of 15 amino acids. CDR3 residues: CAWSVMDYPYNEQFF. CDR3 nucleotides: TGTGCCTGGAGTGTAATGGACTACCCCTACAATGAGCAGTTCTTC. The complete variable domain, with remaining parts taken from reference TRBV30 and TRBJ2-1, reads SQTIHQWPATLVQPVGSPLSLECTVEGTSNPNLYWYRQAAGRGLQLLFYSVGIGQISSEVPQNLSASRPQDRQFILSSKKLLLSDSGFYLCAWSVMDYPYNEQFFGPGTRLTVL.

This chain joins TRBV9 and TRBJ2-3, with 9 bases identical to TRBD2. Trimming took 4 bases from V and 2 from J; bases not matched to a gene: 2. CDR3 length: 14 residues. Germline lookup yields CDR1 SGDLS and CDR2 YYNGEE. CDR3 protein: CASSPSGTTDTQYF. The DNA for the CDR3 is TGTGCCAGCAGCCCTAGCGGGACCACAGATACGCAGTATTTT. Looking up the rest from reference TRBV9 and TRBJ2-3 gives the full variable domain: DSGVTQTPKHLITATGQRVTLRCSPRSGDLSVYWYQQSLDQGLQFLIQYYNGEERAKGNILERFSAQQFPDLHSELNLSSLELGDSALYFCASSPSGTTDTQYFGPGTRLTVL.

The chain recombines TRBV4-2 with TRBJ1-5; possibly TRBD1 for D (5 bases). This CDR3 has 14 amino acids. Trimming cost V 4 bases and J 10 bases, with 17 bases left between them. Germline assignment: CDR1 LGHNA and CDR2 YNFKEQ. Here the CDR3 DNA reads TGTGCCAGCAGCCCGCGGGGCGAGGGTCAACCCCAGCATTTT. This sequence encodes CASSPRGEGQPQHF.

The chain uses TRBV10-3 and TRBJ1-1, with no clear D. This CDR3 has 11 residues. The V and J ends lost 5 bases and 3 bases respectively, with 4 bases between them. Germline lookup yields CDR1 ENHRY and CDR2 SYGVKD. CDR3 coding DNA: TGTGCCATCAGTCGGGACACTGAAGCTTTCTTT. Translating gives CAISRDTEAFF.

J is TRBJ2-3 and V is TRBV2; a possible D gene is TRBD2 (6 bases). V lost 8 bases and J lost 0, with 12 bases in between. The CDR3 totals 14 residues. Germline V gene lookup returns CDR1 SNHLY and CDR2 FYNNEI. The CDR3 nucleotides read TGTGCCAGCGGGGGGTTCCCTAGCACAGATACGCAGTATTTT. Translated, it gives CASGGFPSTDTQYF.

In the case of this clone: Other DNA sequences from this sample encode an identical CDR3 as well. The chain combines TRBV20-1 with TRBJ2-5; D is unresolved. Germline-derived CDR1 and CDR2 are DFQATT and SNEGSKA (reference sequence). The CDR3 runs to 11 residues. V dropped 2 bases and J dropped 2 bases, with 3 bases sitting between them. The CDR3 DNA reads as TGCAGTGCTAGAAAACAAGAGACCCAGTACTTC. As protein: CSARKQETQYF.

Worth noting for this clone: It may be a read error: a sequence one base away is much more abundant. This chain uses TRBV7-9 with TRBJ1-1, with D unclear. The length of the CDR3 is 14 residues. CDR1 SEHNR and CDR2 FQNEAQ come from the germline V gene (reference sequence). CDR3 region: CVSSPLTTNTEAFF. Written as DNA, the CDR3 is TGTGTCAGCAGCCCCCTTACCACGAACACTGAAGCTTTCTTT.

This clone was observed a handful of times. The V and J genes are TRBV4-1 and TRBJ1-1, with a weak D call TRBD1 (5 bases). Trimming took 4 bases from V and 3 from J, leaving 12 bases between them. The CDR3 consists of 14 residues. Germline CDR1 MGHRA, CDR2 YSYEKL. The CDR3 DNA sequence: TGCGCCAGCAGCCGTCAGGGAGGGGACACTGAAGCTTTCTTT. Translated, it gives CASSRQGGDTEAFF.

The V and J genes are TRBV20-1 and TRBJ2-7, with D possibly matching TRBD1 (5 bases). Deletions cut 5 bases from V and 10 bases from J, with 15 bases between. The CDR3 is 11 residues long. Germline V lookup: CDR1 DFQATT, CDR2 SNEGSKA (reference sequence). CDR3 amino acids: CSAAHGRAQYF. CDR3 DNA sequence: TGCAGTGCTGCCCATGGCAGGGCCCAGTACTTC.

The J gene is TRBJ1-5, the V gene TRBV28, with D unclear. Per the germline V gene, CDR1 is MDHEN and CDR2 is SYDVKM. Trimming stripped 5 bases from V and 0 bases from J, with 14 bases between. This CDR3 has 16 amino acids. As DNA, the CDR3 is TGTGCCAGCAGTAGGATAGGAGGGTTTAGCAATCAGCCCCAGCATTTT. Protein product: CASSRIGGFSNQPQHF.

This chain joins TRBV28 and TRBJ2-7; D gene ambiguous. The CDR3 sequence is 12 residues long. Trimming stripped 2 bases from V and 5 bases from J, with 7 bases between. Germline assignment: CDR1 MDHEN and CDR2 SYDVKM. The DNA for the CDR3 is TGTGCCAGCAGTTTACCGGCAGACGAGCAGTACTTC. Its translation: CASSLPADEQYF.

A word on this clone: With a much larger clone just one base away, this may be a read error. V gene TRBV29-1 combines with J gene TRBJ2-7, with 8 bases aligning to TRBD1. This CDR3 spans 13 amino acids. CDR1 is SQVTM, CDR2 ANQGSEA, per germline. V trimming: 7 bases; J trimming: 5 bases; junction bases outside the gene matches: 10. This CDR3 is CSATGQEGHEQYF. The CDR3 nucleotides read TGCAGCGCGACGGGACAGGAAGGGCACGAGCAGTACTTC.

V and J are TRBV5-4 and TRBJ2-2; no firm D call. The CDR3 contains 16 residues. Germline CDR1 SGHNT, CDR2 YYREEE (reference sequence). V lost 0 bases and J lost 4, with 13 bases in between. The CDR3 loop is CASSLAKTRSTGELFF. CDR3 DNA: TGTGCCAGCAGCTTGGCTAAGACACGGAGCACCGGGGAGCTGTTTTTT.

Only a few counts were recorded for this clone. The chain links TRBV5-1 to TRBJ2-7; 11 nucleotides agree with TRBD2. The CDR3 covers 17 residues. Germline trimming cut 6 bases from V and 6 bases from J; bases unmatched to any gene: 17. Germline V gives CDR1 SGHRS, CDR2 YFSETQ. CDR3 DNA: TGCGCCAGCACGAAATCGAGCCTAGCGGGAGGCCGGGGCGAGCAGTACTTC. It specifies CASTKSSLAGGRGEQYF.

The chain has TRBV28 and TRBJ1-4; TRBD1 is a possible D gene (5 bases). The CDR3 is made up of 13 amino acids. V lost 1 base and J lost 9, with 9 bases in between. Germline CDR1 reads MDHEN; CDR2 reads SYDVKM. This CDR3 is CASSLSGTKKLFF. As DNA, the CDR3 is TGTGCCAGCAGTTTATCGGGGACTAAAAAACTGTTTTTT.

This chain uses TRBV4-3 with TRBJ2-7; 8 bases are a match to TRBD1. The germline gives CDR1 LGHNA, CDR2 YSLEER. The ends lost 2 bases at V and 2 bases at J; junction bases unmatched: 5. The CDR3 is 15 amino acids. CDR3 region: CASSQSRGLTYEQYF. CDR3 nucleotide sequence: TGCGCCAGCAGCCAAAGCAGGGGGCTCACCTACGAGCAGTACTTC.

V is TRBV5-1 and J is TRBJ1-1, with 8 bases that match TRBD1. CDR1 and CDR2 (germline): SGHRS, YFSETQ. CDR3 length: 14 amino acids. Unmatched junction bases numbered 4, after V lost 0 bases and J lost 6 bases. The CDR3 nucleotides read TGCGCCAGCAGCTTGGGACAGGGGAGCGCTGAAGCTTTCTTT. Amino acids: CASSLGQGSAEAFF.